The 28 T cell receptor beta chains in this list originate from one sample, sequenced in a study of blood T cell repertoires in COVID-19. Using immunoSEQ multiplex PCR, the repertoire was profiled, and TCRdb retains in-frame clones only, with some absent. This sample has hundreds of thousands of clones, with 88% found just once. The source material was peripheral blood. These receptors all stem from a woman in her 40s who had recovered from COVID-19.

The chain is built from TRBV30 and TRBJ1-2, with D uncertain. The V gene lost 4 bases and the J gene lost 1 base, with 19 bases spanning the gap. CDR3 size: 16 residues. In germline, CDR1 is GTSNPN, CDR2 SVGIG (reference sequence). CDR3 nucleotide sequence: TGTGCCTGGACGGTCTCCCCCACCCGGGGTAACTATGGCTACACCTTC. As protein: CAWTVSPTRGNYGYTF.

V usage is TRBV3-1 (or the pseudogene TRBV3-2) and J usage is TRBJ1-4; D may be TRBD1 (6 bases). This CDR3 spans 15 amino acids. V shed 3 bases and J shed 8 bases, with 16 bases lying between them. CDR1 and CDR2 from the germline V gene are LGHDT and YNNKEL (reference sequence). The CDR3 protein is CASSHRSQGSEKLFF. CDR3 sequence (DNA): TGTGCCAGCAGCCATCGGTCCCAGGGGTCGGAAAAACTGTTTTTT.

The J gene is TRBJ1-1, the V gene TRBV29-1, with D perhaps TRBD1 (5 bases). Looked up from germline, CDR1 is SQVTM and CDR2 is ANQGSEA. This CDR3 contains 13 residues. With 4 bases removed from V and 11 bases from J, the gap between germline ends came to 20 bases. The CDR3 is CSVVGRWGELAFF. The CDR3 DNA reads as TGCAGCGTTGTTGGGCGCTGGGGGGAGCTGGCTTTCTTT. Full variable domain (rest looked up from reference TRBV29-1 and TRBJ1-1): SAVISQKPSRDICQRGTSLTIQCQVDSQVTMMFWYRQQPGQSLTLIATANQGSEATYESGFVIDKFPISRPNLTFSTLTVSNMSPEDSSIYLCSVVGRWGELAFFGQGTRLTVV.

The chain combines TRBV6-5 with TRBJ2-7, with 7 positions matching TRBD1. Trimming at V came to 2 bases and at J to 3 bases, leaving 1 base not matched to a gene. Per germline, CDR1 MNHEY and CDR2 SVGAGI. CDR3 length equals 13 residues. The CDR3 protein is CASSYGTDYEQYF. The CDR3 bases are TGTGCCAGCAGTTACGGGACAGACTACGAGCAGTACTTC.

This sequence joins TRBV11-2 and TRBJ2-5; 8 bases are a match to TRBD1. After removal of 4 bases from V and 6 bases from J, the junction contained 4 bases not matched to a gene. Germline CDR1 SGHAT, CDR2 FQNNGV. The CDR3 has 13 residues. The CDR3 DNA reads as TGTGCCAGCAGCTCTACAGGGGGGCAGACCCAGTACTTC. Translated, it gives CASSSTGGQTQYF.

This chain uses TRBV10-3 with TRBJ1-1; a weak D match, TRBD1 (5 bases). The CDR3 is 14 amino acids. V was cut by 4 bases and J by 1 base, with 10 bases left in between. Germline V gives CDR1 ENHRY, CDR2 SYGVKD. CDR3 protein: CAISGAGGNTEAFF. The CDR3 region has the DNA TGTGCCATCAGTGGGGCGGGGGGGAACACTGAAGCTTTCTTT.

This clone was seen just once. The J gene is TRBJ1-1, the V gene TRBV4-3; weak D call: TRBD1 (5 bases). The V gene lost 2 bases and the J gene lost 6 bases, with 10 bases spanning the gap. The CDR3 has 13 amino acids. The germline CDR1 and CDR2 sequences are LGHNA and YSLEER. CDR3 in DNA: TGCGCCAGCAGCCAACGTGGAGGGGCTGAAGCTTTCTTT. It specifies CASSQRGGAEAFF.

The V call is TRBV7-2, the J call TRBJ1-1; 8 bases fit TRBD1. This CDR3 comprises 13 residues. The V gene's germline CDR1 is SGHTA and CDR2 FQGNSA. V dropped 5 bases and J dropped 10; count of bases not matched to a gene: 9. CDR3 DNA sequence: TGTGCCAGCAGCCCCCAGGGGGCGCGAAGAGCTTTCTTT. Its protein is CASSPQGARRAFF.

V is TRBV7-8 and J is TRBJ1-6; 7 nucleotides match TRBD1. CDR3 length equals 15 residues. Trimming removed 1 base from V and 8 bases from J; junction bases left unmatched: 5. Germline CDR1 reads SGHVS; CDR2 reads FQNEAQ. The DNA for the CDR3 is TGTGCCAGCAGCTTAGGTGGCAGGGGGTATTCACCCCTCCACTTT. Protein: CASSLGGRGYSPLHF. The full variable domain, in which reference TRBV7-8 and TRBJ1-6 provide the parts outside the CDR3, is GAGVSQSPRYKVAKRGQDVALRCDPISGHVSLFWYQQALGQGPEFLTYFQNEAQLDKSGLPSDRFFAERPEGSVSTLKIQRTQQEDSAVYLCASSLGGRGYSPLHFGNGTRLTVT.

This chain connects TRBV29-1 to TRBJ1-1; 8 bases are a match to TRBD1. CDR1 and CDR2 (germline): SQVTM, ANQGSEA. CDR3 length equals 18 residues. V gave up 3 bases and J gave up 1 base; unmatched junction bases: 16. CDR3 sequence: CSVDLPRDRRGPNTEAFF. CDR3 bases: TGCAGCGTTGATTTGCCCCGGGACAGGAGAGGACCGAACACTGAAGCTTTCTTT.

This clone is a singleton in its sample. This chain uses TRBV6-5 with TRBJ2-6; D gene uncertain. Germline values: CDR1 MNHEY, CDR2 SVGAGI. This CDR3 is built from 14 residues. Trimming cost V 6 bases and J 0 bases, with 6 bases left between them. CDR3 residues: CASRAHSGANVLTF. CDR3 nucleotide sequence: TGTGCCAGCAGGGCCCACTCTGGGGCCAACGTCCTGACTTTC.

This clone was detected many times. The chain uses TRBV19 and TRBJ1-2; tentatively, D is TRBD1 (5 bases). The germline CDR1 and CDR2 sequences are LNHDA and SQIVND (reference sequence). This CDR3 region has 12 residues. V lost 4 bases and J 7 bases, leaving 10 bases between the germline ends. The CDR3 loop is CASSRQSVGYTF. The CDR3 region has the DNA TGTGCCAGTAGTAGACAGTCCGTTGGCTACACCTTC.

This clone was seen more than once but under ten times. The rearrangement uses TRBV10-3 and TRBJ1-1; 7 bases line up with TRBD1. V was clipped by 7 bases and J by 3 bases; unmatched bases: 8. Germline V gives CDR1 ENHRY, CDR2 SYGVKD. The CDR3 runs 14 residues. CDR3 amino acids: CAITGSQGDTEAFF. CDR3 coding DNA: TGTGCCATCACCGGGTCCCAGGGGGACACTGAAGCTTTCTTT.

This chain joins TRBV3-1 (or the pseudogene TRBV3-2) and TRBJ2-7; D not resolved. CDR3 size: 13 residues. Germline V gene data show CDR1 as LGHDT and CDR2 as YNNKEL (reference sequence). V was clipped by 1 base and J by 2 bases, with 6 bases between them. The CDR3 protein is CASSQVVAYEQYF. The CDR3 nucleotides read TGTGCCAGCAGCCAAGTTGTCGCCTACGAGCAGTACTTC.

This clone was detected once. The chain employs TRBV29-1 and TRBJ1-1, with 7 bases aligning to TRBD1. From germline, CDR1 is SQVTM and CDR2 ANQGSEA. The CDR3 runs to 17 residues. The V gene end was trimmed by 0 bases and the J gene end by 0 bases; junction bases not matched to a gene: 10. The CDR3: CSVEERGGRGMNTEAFF. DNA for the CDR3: TGCAGCGTTGAAGAACGTGGGGGCAGGGGGATGAACACTGAAGCTTTCTTT.

The CDR3 DNA sequence: TGTGCCAGCAGCTTAGGGGCGGGGGCGGTCTACGAGCAGTACTTC. It is translated as CASSLGAGAVYEQYF. The chain couples TRBV11-3 to TRBJ2-7; maybe TRBD2 (7 bases). In germline, CDR1 is SGHNT, CDR2 YENEEA. The germline V and J ends were trimmed by 1 base and 3 bases, with 13 bases remaining between them. CDR3 size: 15 residues. The entire variable domain, with the rest obtained from reference TRBV11-3 and TRBJ2-7, is as follows: EAGVVQSPRYKIIEKKQPVAFWCNPISGHNTLYWYLQNLGQGPELLIRYENEEAVDDSQLPKDRFSAERLKGVDSTLKIQPAELGDSAVYLCASSLGAGAVYEQYFGPGTRLTVT.

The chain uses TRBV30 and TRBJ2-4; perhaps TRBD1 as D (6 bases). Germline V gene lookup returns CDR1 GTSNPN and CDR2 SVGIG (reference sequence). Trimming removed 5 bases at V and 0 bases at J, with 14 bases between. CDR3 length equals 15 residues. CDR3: CAWGREGGAKNIQYF. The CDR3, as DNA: TGTGCCTGGGGTCGGGAAGGGGGAGCCAAAAACATTCAGTACTTC.

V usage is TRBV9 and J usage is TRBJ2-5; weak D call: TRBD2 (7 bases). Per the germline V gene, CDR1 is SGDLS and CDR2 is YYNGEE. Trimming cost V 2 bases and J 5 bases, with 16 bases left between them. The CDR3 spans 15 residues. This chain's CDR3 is CASSVRGRGGETQYF. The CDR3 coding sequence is TGTGCCAGCAGCGTGCGGGGAAGGGGGGGCGAGACCCAGTACTTC. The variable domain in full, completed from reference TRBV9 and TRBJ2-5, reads DSGVTQTPKHLITATGQRVTLRCSPRSGDLSVYWYQQSLDQGLQFLIQYYNGEERAKGNILERFSAQQFPDLHSELNLSSLELGDSALYFCASSVRGRGGETQYFGPGTRLLVL.

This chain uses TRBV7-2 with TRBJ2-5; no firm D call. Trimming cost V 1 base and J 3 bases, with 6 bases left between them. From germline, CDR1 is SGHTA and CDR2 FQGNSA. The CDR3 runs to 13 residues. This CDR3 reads CASSLVDKETQYF. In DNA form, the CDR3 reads TGTGCCAGCAGCTTAGTCGACAAAGAGACCCAGTACTTC.

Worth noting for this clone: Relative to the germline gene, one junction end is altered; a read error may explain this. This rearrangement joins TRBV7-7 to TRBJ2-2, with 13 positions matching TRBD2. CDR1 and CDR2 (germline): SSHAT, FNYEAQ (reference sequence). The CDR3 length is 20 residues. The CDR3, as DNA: TGTGCTAGCAGCGCCCGAGGACTAGCGGGAGTACCCGGAAGCCCCGGGGAGCTGTTTTTT. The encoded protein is CASSARGLAGVPGSPGELFF.

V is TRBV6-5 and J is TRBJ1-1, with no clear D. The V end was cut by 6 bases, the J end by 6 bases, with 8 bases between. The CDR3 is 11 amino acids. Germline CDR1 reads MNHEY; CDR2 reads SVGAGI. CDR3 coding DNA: TGTGCCAGCAGCTTCGGTGCTGAAGCTTTCTTT. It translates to CASSFGAEAFF.

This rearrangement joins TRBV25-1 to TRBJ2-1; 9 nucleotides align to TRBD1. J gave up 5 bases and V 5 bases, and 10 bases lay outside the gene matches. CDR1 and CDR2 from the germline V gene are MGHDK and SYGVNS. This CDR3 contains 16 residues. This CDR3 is CASSHAGTGLDNEQFF. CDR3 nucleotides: TGTGCCAGCAGTCATGCAGGGACAGGGTTGGACAATGAGCAGTTCTTC.

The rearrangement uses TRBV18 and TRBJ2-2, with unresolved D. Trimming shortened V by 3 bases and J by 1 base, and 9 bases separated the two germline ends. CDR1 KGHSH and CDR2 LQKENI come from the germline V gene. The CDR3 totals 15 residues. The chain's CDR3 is CASSPSIENTGELFF. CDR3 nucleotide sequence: TGTGCCAGCTCACCCTCGATAGAGAACACCGGGGAGCTGTTTTTT.

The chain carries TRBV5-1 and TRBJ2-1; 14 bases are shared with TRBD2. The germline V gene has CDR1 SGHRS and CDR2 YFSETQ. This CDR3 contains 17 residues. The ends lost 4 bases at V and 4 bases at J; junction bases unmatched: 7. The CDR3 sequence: CASSPGTSGSQYNEQFF. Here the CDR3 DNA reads TGCGCCAGCAGCCCCGGGACTAGCGGGAGCCAGTACAATGAGCAGTTCTTC.

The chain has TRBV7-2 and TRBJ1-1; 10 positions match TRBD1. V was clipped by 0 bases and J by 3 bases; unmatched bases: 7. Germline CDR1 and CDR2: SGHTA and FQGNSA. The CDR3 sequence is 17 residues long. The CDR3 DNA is TGTGCCAGCAGCTTAGCCCCCACCGGGACAGGGGACACTGAAGCTTTCTTT. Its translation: CASSLAPTGTGDTEAFF.

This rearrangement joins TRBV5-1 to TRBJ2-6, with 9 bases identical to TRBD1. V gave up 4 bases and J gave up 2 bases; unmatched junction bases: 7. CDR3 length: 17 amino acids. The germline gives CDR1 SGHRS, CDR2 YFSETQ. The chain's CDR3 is CASSDGTGRTGANVLTF. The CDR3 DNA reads TGCGCCAGCAGCGACGGGACAGGGAGGACTGGGGCCAACGTCCTGACTTTC.

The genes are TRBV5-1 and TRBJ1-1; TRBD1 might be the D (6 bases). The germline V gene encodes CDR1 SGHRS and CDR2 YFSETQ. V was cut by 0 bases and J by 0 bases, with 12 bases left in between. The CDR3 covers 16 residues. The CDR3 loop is CASSLGGRVLNTEAFF. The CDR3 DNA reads TGCGCCAGCAGCTTGGGGGGGCGGGTCCTGAACACTGAAGCTTTCTTT.

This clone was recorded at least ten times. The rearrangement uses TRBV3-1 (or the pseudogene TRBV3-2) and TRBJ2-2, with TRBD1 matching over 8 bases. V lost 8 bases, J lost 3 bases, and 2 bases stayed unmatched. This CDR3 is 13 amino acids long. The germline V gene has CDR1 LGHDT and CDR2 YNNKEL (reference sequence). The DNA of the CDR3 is TGTGCCAGCCGGGACAGGTACACCGGGGAGCTGTTTTTT. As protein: CASRDRYTGELFF.